This is a list of T cell receptor beta chains from one sample in a study of regulatory T cells in long-lasting Graves disease. Using its own MiXCR run on the multiplex PCR reads, TCRdb lists one record per CDR3 protein. Among about 380,000 distinct CDR3 sequences, roughly 15% were seen once, and the ten largest hold over 20%. Sequenced here: peripheral blood mononuclear cells (PBMCs), sampled at new diagnosis, from a patient treated with antithyroid drugs. The receptors stem from a female donor with Graves disease. Both conserved end residues are part of each CDR3. Each record gives: V gene, J gene, CDR3 length, CDR3 protein.

v_gene: TRBV9
j_gene: TRBJ2-5
len: 14
CDR3aa: CASSGTGGPETQYF

v_gene: TRBV12-3/TRBV12-4
j_gene: TRBJ2-2
len: 16
CDR3aa: CASSSNRGRHTGELFF

v_gene: TRBV12-3/TRBV12-4
j_gene: TRBJ1-4
len: 14
CDR3aa: CASSLFEAAGKLFF

v_gene: TRBV6-1
j_gene: TRBJ1-1
len: 16
CDR3aa: CASSTSIQVMNTEAFF

v_gene: TRBV2
j_gene: TRBJ2-3
len: 10
CDR3aa: CASVADTQYF

v_gene: TRBV2
j_gene: TRBJ1-5
len: 13
CDR3aa: CASSERGIQPQHF

v_gene: TRBV5-1
j_gene: TRBJ2-3
len: 15
CDR3aa: CASSLRVPYEDTQYF

v_gene: TRBV9
j_gene: TRBJ1-1
len: 13
CDR3aa: CASIVIGGTEAFF

v_gene: TRBV7-2
j_gene: TRBJ2-3
len: 16
CDR3aa: CASSTQREAPTDTQYF

v_gene: TRBV10-2
j_gene: TRBJ1-4
len: 14
CDR3aa: CASGKDRVNEKLFF

v_gene: TRBV2
j_gene: TRBJ2-3
len: 16
CDR3aa: CASKYRGTGSTDTQYF

v_gene: TRBV28
j_gene: TRBJ2-5
len: 15
CDR3aa: CASSYTSGRGETQYF

v_gene: TRBV27
j_gene: TRBJ2-3
len: 19
CDR3aa: CASSIGTPVGGTSTDTQYF

v_gene: TRBV5-5
j_gene: TRBJ2-3
len: 17
CDR3aa: CASSLDGEVTSTDTQYF

v_gene: TRBV27
j_gene: TRBJ1-1
len: 14
CDR3aa: CATSGGGDGTEAFF

v_gene: TRBV12-3/TRBV12-4
j_gene: TRBJ1-6
len: 16
CDR3aa: CASSTRQGANGSPLHF

v_gene: TRBV7-9
j_gene: TRBJ2-7
len: 12
CDR3aa: CASSSSAYEQYF

v_gene: TRBV27
j_gene: TRBJ2-7
len: 15
CDR3aa: CASSSLNPGGYEQYF

v_gene: TRBV5-1
j_gene: TRBJ2-3
len: 13
CDR3aa: CASSSPSADTQYF

v_gene: TRBV12-3/TRBV12-4
j_gene: TRBJ1-5
len: 14
CDR3aa: CASSRTGGGQPQHF

v_gene: TRBV7-9
j_gene: TRBJ2-1
len: 10
CDR3aa: CASSLYEQFF

v_gene: TRBV4-1
j_gene: TRBJ1-1
len: 13
CDR3aa: CASSQGVGSEAFF